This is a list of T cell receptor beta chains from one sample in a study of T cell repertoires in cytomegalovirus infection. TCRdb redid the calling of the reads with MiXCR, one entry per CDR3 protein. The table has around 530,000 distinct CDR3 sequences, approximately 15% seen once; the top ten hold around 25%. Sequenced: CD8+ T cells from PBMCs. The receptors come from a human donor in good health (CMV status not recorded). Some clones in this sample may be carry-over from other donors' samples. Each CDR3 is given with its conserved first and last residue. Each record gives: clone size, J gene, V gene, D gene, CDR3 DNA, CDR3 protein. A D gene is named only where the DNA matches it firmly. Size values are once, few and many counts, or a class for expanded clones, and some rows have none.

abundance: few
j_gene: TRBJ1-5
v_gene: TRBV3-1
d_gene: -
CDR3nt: TGTGCCAGCAGCCAAGATTCTTACCGAGATCAGCCCCAGCATTTT
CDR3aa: CASSQDSYRDQPQHF

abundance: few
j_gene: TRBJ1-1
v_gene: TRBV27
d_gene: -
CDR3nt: TGTGCCAGCAGTTTAGACTACAGGCGAGGGAACACTGAAGCTTTCTTT
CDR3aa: CASSLDYRRGNTEAFF

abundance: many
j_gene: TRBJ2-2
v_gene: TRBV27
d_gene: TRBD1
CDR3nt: TGTGCCAGCAGTTTACGACAGGGTGGAACCGGGGAGCTGTTTTTT
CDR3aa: CASSLRQGGTGELFF

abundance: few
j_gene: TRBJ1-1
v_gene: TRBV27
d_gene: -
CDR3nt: TGTGCCAGCAGTCAACTTAAGGGGGTGATGAACACTGAAGCTTTCTTT
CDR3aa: CASSQLKGVMNTEAFF

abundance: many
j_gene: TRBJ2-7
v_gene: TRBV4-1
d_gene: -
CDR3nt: TGCGCCAGCAGCCCTCGCGCTATCGGTGTCGACGAGCAGTACTTC
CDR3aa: CASSPRAIGVDEQYF

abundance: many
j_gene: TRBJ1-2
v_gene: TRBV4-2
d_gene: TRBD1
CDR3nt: TGTGCCAGCAGCCGACCCGGGACAGGGGTTAACTATGGCTACACCTTC
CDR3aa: CASSRPGTGVNYGYTF

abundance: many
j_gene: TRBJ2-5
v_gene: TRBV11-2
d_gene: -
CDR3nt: TGTGCCAGCAGTCCGGAAGGGGGTGACCAAGAGACCCAGTACTTC
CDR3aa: CASSPEGGDQETQYF

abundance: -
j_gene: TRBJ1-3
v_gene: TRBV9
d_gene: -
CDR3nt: TGTGCCAGCAGCGTTGACGGCACCCTCTCTGGAAACACCATATATTTT
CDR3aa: CASSVDGTLSGNTIYF

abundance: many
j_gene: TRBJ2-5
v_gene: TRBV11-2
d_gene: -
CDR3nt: TGTGCCAGCAGCTTAGGCCTTCGGACTCTCCAAGAGACCCAGTACTTC
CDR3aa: CASSLGLRTLQETQYF

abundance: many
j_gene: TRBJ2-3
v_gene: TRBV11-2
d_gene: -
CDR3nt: TGTGCCAGCAGGAACGATTTCACTCAAGTGGATACGCAGTATTTT
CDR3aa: CASRNDFTQVDTQYF

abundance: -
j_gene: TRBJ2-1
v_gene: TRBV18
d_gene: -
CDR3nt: TGTGCCAGCTCACCAACTAGCCTGTACAATGAGCAGTTCTTC
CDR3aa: CASSPTSLYNEQFF

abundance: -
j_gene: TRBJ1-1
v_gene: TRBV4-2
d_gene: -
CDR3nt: TGTGCCAGCAGCCCAAGGGGGGACGGAACCACTGAAGCTTTCTTT
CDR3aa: CASSPRGDGTTEAFF

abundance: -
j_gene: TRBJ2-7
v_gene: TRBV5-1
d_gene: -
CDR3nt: TGCGCCAGCAGCTTGGAACATACCTACGAGCAGTACTTC
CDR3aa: CASSLEHTYEQYF

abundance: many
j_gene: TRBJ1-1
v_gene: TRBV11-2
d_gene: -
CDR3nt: TGTGCCAGCAGCTTATGGAGGGAGGCGGTTGAAGCTTTCTTT
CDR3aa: CASSLWREAVEAFF

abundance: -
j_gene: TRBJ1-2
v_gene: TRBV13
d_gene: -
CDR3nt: TGTGCCAGCAGCTTAGGCTTTCGAGGAGGCTACACCTTC
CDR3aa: CASSLGFRGGYTF

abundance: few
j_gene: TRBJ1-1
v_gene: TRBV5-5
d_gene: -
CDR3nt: TGTGCCAGCAGCTTGGATGTGGGCCCTGAAGCTTTCTTT
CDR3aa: CASSLDVGPEAFF

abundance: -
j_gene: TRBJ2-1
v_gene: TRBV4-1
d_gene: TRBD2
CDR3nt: TGCGCCAGCAGCCAAGAAGGGGGACTAGCGGGGGCAAACGAGCAGTTCTTC
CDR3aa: CASSQEGGLAGANEQFF

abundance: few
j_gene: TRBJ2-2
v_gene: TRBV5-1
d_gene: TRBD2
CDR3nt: TGCGCCAGCTCCCCGCCGGGGGGTGAAAACACCGGGGAGCTGTTTTTT
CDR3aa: CASSPPGGENTGELFF

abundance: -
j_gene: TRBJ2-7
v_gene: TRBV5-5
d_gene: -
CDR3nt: TGTGCCAGCAGCTCATTCGAACTGGCCCTCTACGAGAAGTACTTC
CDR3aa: CASSSFELALYEKYF

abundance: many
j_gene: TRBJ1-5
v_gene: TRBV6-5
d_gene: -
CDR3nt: TGTGCCAGCAGTTACTCCAGCAATCAGCCCCAGCATTTT
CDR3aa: CASSYSSNQPQHF

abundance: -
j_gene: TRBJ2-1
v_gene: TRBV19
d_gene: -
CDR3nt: TGTGCCAGTAGTATTTTTCAGGGGTCCAATGAGCAGTTCTTC
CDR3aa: CASSIFQGSNEQFF

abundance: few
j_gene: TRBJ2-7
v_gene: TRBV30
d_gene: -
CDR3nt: TGTGCCTGGAGTTTAGGGGCCGGGGAGCAGTACTTC
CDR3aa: CAWSLGAGEQYF

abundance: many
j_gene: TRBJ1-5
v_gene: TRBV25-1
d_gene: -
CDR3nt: TGTGCCAGCAGCCCCAAGGGGGGCAGGAACAATCAGCCCCAGCATTTT
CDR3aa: CASSPKGGRNNQPQHF

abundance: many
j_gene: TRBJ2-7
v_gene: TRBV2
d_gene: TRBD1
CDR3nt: TGTGCCAGCAGCACCGGGACAGTCCTCTCCTACGAGCAGTACTTC
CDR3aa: CASSTGTVLSYEQYF

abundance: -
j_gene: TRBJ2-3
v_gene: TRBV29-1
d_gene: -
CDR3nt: TGCAGCGTTGAAGGCACTTCAACGACAGATACGCAGTATTTT
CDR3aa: CSVEGTSTTDTQYF

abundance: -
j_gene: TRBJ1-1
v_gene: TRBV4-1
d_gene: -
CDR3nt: TGCGCCAGCAGCCAGGGTGCCCACAGTCTGTCGAACACTGAAGCTTTCTTT
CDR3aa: CASSQGAHSLSNTEAFF

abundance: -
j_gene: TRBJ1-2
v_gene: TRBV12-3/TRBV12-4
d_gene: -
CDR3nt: TGTGCCAGAAGCCTCATTAGGGGGGCATATGGCTACACCTTC
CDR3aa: CARSLIRGAYGYTF

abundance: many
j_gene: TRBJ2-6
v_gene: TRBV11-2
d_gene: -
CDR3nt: TGTGCCAGCAGCTCTGGCCTGAGTCCCTCTGGGGCCAACGTCCTGACTTTC
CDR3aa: CASSSGLSPSGANVLTF

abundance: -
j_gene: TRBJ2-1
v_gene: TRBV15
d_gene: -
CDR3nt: TGTGCCACCAGCAGTGGGGGTCAGCAGTTCTTC
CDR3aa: CATSSGGQQFF

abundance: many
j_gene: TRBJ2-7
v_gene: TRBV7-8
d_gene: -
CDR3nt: TGTGCCAGCAGCTTACGACGCGAGCAGTACTTC
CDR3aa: CASSLRREQYF

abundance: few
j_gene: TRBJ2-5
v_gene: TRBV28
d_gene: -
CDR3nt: TGTGCCAGCAGTTTTCTAGTCGGGCGGGGCCCAATATACCAAGAGACCCAGTACTTC
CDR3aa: CASSFLVGRGPIYQETQYF

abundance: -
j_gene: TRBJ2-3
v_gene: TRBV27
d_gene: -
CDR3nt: TGTGCCAGCAGTCCCTTCCAGGAGGCAGATACGCAGTATTTT
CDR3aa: CASSPFQEADTQYF

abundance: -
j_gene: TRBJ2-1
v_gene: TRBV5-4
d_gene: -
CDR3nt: TGTGCCAGCAGCTTCTGGGTCGGGGATGAGCAGTTCTTC
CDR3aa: CASSFWVGDEQFF

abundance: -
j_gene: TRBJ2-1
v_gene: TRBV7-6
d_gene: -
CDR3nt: TGTGCCAGCAGCTCCCCCTCCCGGGACAGGGGACTAGCGGCCTACAATGAGCATTTCTTC
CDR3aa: CASSSPSRDRGLAAYNEHFF

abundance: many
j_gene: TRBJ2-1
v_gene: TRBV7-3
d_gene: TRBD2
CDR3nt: TGTGCCAGCAGCTTAACGCCCCTGAGCGGGAGGACCCTCCGCTCCTACAATGAGCAGTTCTTC
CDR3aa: CASSLTPLSGRTLRSYNEQFF

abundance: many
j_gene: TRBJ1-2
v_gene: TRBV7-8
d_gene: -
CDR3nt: TGTGCCAGCAGCTTAGAGGCGGGAGGGGTTTCTGATGGCTACACCTTC
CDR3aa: CASSLEAGGVSDGYTF

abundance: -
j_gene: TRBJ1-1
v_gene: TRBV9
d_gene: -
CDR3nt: TGTGCCAGCAGCGCGGCGGGACGGGTGAACACTGAAGCTTTCTTT
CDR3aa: CASSAAGRVNTEAFF